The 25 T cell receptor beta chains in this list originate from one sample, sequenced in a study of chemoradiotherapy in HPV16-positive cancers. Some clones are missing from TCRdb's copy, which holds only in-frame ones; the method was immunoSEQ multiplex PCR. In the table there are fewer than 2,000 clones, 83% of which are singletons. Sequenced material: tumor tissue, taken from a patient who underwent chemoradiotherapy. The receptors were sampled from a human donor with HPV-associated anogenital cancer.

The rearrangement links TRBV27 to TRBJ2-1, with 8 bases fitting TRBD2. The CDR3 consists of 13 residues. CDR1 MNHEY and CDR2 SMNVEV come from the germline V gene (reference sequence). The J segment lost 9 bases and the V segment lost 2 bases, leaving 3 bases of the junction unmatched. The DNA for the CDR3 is TGTGCCAGCAGTTTAGGACGGGGGGGTGAGCAGTTCTTC. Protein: CASSLGRGGEQFF.

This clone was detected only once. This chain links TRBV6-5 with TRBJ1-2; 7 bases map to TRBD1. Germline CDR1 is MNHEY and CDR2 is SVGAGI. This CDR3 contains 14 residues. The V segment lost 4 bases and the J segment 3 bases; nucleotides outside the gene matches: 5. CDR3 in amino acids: CASSSYRGDYGYTF. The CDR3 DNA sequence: TGTGCCAGCAGTTCCTACAGGGGAGACTATGGCTACACCTTC.

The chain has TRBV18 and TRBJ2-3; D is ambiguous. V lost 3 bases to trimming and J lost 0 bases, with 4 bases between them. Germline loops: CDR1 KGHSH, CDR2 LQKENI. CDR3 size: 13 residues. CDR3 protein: CASSPPSTDTQYF. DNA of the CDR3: TGTGCCAGCTCACCCCCGAGCACAGATACGCAGTATTTT.

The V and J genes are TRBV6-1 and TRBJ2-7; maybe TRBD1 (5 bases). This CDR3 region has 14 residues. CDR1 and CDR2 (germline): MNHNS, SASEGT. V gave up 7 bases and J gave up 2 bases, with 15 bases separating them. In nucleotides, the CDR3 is TGTGCCAGCAAGTTCAGGGCGTCTACCTACGAGCAGTACTTC. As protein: CASKFRASTYEQYF.

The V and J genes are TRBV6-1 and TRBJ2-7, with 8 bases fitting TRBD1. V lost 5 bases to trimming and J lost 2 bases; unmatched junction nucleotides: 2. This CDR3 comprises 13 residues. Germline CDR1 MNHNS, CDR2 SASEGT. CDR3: CASSWTGTYEQYF. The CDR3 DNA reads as TGTGCCAGCAGTTGGACAGGGACCTACGAGCAGTACTTC.

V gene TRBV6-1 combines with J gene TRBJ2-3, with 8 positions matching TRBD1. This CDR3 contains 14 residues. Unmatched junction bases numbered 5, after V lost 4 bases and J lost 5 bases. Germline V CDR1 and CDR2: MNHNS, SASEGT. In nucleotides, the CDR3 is TGTGCCAGCAGTGGGACAGGGAAGGAAGATACGCAGTATTTT. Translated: CASSGTGKEDTQYF.

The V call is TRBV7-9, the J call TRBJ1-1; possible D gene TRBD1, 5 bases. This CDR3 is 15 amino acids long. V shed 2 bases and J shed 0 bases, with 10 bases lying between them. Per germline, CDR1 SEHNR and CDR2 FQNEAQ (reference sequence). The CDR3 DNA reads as TGTGCCAGCAGCTTACCGGGACGTATGAACACTGAAGCTTTCTTT. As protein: CASSLPGRMNTEAFF. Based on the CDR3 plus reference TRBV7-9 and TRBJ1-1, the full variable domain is DTGVSQNPRHKITKRGQNVTFRCDPISEHNRLYWYRQTLGQGPEFLTYFQNEAQLEKSRLLSDRFSAERPKGSFSTLEIQRTEQGDSAMYLCASSLPGRMNTEAFFGQGTRLTVV.

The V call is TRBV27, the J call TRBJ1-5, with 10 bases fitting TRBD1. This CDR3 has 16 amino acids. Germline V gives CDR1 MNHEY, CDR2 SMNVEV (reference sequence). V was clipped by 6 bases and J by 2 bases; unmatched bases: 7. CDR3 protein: CASRSGQGGRNQPQHF. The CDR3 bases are TGTGCCAGCAGATCTGGACAGGGGGGTCGCAATCAGCCCCAGCATTTT.

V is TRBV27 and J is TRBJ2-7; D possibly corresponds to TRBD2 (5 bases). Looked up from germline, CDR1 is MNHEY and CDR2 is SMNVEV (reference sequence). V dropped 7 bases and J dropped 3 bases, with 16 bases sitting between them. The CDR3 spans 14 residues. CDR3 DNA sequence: TGTGCCAGCATGAACTGGAGCGGAGACTACGAGCAGTACTTC. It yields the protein CASMNWSGDYEQYF.

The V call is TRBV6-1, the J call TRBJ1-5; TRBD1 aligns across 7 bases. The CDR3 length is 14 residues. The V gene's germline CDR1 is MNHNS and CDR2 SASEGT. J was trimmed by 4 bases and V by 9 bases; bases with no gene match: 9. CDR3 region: CASFAGQTNQPQHF. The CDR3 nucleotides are TGTGCCAGTTTCGCGGGACAGACAAATCAGCCCCAGCATTTT.

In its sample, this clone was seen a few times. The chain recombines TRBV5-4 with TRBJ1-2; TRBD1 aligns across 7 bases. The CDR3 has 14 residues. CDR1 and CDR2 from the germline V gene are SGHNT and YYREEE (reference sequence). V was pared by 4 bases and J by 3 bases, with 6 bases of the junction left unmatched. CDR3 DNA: TGTGCCAGCAGCCCAGGGGGGGCAGACTATGGCTACACCTTC. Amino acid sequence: CASSPGGADYGYTF.

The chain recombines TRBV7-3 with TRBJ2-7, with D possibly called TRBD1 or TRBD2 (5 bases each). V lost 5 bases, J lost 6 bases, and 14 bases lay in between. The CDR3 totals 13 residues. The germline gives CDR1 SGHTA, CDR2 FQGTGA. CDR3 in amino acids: CASSPQGEPEQYF. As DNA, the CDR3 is TGTGCCAGCAGCCCCCAGGGAGAACCCGAGCAGTACTTC.

CDR3 nucleotides: TGTGCCAGCAGCCTACCTGGAATTCGACACGACTCTGGAAACACCATATATTTT. Amino acid sequence: CASSLPGIRHDSGNTIYF. This chain uses TRBV7-9 with TRBJ1-3, with D uncertain. The CDR3 sequence is 18 residues long. The V gene's germline CDR1 is SEHNR and CDR2 FQNEAQ (reference sequence). V lost 5 bases, J lost 0 bases, and 20 bases lay in between.

The CDR3 bases are TGTGCCAGCAGCTTCTCGTCAGGGGACAATCAGCCCCAGCATTTT. This gives the protein CASSFSSGDNQPQHF. The chain has TRBV5-5 and TRBJ1-5; tentatively, D is TRBD1 (6 bases). The CDR3 spans 15 residues. Germline CDR1 reads SGHKS; CDR2 reads YYEKEE (reference sequence). Trimming stripped 2 bases from V and 3 bases from J, with 12 bases between.

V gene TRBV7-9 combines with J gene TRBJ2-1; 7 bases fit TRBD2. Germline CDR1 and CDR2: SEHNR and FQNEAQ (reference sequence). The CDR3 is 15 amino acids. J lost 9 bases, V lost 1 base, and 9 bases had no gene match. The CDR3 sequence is CASSLVLAGDTEQFF. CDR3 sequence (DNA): TGTGCCAGCAGCTTAGTCCTCGCGGGAGATACTGAGCAGTTCTTC.

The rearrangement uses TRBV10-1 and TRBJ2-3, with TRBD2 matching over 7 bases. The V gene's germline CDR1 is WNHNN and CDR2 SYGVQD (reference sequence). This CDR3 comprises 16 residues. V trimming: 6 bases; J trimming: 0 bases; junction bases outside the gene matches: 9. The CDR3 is CASRKREAGSTDTQYF. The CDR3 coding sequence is TGCGCCAGCAGGAAACGGGAGGCGGGGAGCACAGATACGCAGTATTTT.

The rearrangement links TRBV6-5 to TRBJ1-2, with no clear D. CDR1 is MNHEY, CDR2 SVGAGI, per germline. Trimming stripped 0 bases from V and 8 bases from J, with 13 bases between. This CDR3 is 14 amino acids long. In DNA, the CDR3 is TGTGCCAGCAGTTACTCGATAGCGGGTTCCGGCTACACCTTC. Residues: CASSYSIAGSGYTF.

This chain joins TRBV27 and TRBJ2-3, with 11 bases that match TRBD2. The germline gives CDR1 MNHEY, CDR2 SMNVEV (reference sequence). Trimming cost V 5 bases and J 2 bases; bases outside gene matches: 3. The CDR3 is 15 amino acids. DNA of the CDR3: TGTGCCAGCAGTATAGCGGGGGGGAACACAGATACGCAGTATTTT. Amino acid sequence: CASSIAGGNTDTQYF.

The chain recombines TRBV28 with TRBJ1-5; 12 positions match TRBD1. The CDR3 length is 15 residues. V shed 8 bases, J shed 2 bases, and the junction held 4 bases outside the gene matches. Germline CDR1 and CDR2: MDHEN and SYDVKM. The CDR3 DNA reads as TGTGCCAGCCGGGACAGGGGGCGCGGCAATCAGCCCCAGCATTTT. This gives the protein CASRDRGRGNQPQHF.

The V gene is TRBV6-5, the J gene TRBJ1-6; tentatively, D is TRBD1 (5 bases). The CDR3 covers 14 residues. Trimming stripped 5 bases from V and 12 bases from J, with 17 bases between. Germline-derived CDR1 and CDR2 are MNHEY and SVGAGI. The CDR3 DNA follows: TGTGCCAGCAGTCCCAGAAGGGGCGGGAGACCCCTCCACTTT. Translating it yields CASSPRRGGRPLHF.

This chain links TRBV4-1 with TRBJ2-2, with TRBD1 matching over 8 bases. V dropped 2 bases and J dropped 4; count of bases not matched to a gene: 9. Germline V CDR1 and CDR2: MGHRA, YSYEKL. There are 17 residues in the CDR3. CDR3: CASSQRGRGQSTGELFF. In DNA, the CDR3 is TGCGCCAGCAGCCAAAGGGGCAGGGGGCAGAGCACCGGGGAGCTGTTTTTT.

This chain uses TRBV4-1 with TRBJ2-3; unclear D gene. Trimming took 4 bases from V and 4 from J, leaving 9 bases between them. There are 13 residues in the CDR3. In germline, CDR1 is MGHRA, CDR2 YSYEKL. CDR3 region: CASSLKQPDTQYF. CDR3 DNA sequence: TGCGCCAGCAGCCTCAAGCAGCCAGATACGCAGTATTTT.

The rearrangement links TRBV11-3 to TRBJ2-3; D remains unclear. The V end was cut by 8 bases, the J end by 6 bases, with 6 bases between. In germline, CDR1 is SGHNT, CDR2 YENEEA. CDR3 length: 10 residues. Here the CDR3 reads CASGRDTQYF. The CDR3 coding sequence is TGTGCCAGCGGTCGGGATACGCAGTATTTT.

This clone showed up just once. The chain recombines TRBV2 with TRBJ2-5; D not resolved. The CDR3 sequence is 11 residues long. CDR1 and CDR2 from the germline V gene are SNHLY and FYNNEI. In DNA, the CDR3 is TGTGTCATCTCTTTGCGCGAGACCCAGTACTTC. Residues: CVISLRETQYF.

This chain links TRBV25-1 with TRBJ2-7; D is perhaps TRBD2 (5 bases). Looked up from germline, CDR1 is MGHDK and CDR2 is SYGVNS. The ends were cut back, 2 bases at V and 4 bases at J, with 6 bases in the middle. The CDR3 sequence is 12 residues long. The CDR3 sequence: CASSERGYEQYF. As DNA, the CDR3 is TGTGCCAGCAGTGAACGGGGATACGAGCAGTACTTC.